The rows below give T cell receptor beta chains drawn from one sample of a study of T cell repertoires in cytomegalovirus infection. Each CDR3 protein is one row after TCRdb ran MiXCR on the reads. The sample holds some 680,000 distinct CDR3 sequences, approximately 40% seen once. Sequenced material: PBMCs. All receptors derive from a human donor in good health (CMV status not recorded). Some clones in this sample may be carry-over from other donors' samples. The CDR3 runs from the conserved cysteine through the conserved F or W. D genes are given only for firm matches. The size of a clone is reported for some rows only, either as once, few or many, or as a class for expanded clones.

>TRBJ1-1|TRBV4-2|few|.
CASSQVRGRTEAFF
TGTGCCAGCAGCCAAGTCCGGGGGCGCACTGAAGCTTTCTTT
>TRBJ2-3|TRBV15|.|TRBD2
CATSSGGPGTDTQYF
TGTGCCACCAGTAGCGGGGGCCCAGGCACAGATACGCAGTATTTT
>TRBJ2-7|TRBV7-9|many|.
CASSFGGGKGEQYF
TGTGCCAGCAGCTTCGGTGGGGGGAAAGGCGAGCAGTACTTC
>TRBJ2-5|TRBV5-1|.|TRBD1
CASSTGDSKGETQYF
TGCGCCAGCAGCACCGGGGACAGCAAGGGAGAGACCCAGTACTTC
>TRBJ1-1|TRBV15|few|.
CATSRGAGAFF
TGTGCCACCAGCAGAGGGGCAGGAGCTTTCTTT
>TRBJ2-6|TRBV7-6|.|.
CASSLTTGGSDSGANVLNF
TGTGCCAGCAGCTTGACGACAGGCGGGTCCGACTCTGGGGCCAACGTCCTGAATTTC
>TRBJ1-3|TRBV19|.|.
CASSNRASSGNTIYF
TGTGCCAGTAGCAACAGGGCGAGTTCTGGAAACACCATATATTTT
>TRBJ1-4|TRBV24-1|.|TRBD1
CATSDPTGGPDEKLFF
TGTGCCACCAGTGATCCTACAGGGGGCCCTGATGAAAAACTGTTTTTT
>TRBJ1-3|TRBV7-2|many|TRBD1
CASSLWDSSGNTIYF
TGTGCCAGCAGCTTATGGGACAGCTCTGGAAACACCATATATTTT
>TRBJ2-1|TRBV6-5|.|.
CASSPGVKVQANEQFF
TGTGCCAGCAGCCCGGGGGTAAAGGTGCAGGCGAATGAGCAGTTCTTC
>TRBJ2-5|TRBV5-1|.|TRBD2
CASSRGLAGDQQETQYF
TGCGCCAGCAGCCGCGGACTAGCGGGAGACCAACAAGAGACCCAGTACTTC
>TRBJ2-2|TRBV11-2|.|.
CASSLDGTANTGELFF
TGTGCCAGCAGCTTAGATGGGACGGCAAACACCGGGGAGCTGTTTTTT
>TRBJ2-1|TRBV28|many|TRBD2
CASSLIAGGSYNEQFF
TGTGCCAGCAGTTTAATAGCGGGAGGTTCCTACAATGAGCAGTTCTTC
>TRBJ1-1|TRBV28|many|.
CASSFGLNTEAFF
TGTGCCAGCAGTTTTGGGTTGAACACTGAAGCTTTCTTT
>TRBJ2-7|TRBV12-3/TRBV12-4|.|TRBD2
CASSALGLAYEQYF
TGTGCCAGCAGTGCGCTAGGACTAGCCTACGAGCAGTACTTC
>TRBJ1-2|TRBV6-1|.|.
CASSEVSKGNYGYTF
TGTGCCAGCAGTGAAGTGTCAAAAGGAAACTATGGCTACACCTTC
>TRBJ2-3|TRBV7-2|many|.
CASSRDFTDTQYF
TGTGCCAGCAGCCGGGACTTCACAGATACGCAGTATTTT
>TRBJ2-7|TRBV12-3/TRBV12-4|once|TRBD2
CASSLAGRGGRNRYEQYF
TGTGCCAGCAGTTTAGCCGGTCGGGGCGGGAGAAACCGGTACGAGCAGTACTTC
>TRBJ2-4|TRBV10-3|.|.
CAISEGLALDIQYF
TGTGCCATCAGTGAAGGCCTAGCCTTGGACATTCAGTACTTC
>TRBJ2-7|TRBV5-1|.|.
CASRHPGLSSYEQYF
TGCGCCAGCCGCCACCCGGGACTGAGCTCCTACGAGCAGTACTTC
>TRBJ2-5|TRBV4-1|.|.
CASSQGVMEETQYF
TGCGCCAGCAGCCAAGGTGTCATGGAAGAGACCCAGTACTTC
>TRBJ1-5|TRBV4-1|many|TRBD1
CASSHTGQGGVQPQHF
TGCGCCAGCAGCCACACGGGACAGGGAGGGGTTCAGCCCCAGCATTTT
>TRBJ2-2|TRBV7-9|few|.
CASSPLTDRAGELFF
TGTGCCAGCAGCCCCCTCACTGACAGAGCCGGGGAGCTGTTTTTT
>TRBJ1-1|TRBV7-2|many|TRBD1
CASSQGQGLFLNTEAFF
TGTGCCAGCAGCCAAGGACAGGGGCTGTTTTTGAACACTGAAGCTTTCTTT
>TRBJ2-7|TRBV7-6|.|.
CASSPEAKAYEQYF
TGTGCCAGCAGCCCCGAGGCGAAGGCCTACGAGCAGTACTTC
>TRBJ2-2|TRBV6-2/TRBV6-3|once|.
CASSYSFGSPNTGELFF
TGTGCCAGCAGTTACTCGTTCGGCAGTCCGAACACCGGGGAGCTGTTTTTT
>TRBJ2-1|TRBV28|.|TRBD2
CSSRGTSGGNEQFF
TGTTCCAGCCGAGGGACTAGCGGGGGTAATGAGCAGTTCTTC
>TRBJ2-1|TRBV29-1|.|TRBD1
CSVCPGTGTREQFF
TGCAGCGTTTGTCCCGGGACAGGGACACGGGAGCAGTTCTTC
>TRBJ2-1|TRBV12-3/TRBV12-4|few|.
CASSLRVGGIVPHEQFF
TGTGCCAGCAGTTTAAGGGTGGGGGGAATTGTCCCGCATGAGCAGTTCTTC
>TRBJ2-1|TRBV27|.|.
CASKPSPGVHEQFF
TGTGCCAGCAAGCCGAGCCCCGGGGTACATGAGCAGTTCTTC
>TRBJ2-2|TRBV2|many|.
CASSGGNTGELFF
TGTGCCAGCAGCGGGGGGAACACCGGGGAGCTGTTTTTT
>TRBJ1-2|TRBV28|.|TRBD1
CASSFPRGQGLKGYTF
TGTGCCAGCAGTTTTCCACGCGGACAGGGACTGAAAGGCTACACCTTC
>TRBJ2-2|TRBV7-2|few|.
CASSLHLTGELFF
TGTGCCAGCAGCTTACACCTCACCGGGGAGCTGTTTTTT
>TRBJ1-4|TRBV28|few|.
CASSFYSTNEKLFF
TGTGCCAGCAGTTTTTATTCAACTAATGAAAAACTGTTTTTT
>TRBJ2-1|TRBV7-8|.|TRBD2
CASSSRLAGGDNEQFF
TGTGCCAGCAGCTCCCGACTAGCGGGGGGTGACAATGAGCAGTTCTTC
>TRBJ2-2|TRBV24-1|.|.
CATSDFRGRTGELFF
TGTGCCACCAGTGATTTTCGGGGTAGAACCGGGGAGCTGTTTTTT
>TRBJ2-7|TRBV20-1|.|TRBD2
CSASPEALAGVHEQYF
TGCAGTGCTTCCCCCGAGGCCCTAGCGGGAGTTCACGAGCAGTACTTC
>TRBJ2-5|TRBV19|.|TRBD1
CASSIPGTGGETQYF
TGTGCCAGTAGTATACCCGGGACAGGAGGGGAGACCCAGTACTTC
>TRBJ2-7|TRBV5-1|.|.
CASSLGPASSYEQYF
TGCGCCAGCAGCTTGGGCCCTGCTAGCTCCTACGAGCAGTACTTC
>TRBJ2-2|TRBV12-3/TRBV12-4|many|.
CASSSRNTGELFF
TGTGCCAGCAGTTCACGGAACACCGGGGAGCTGTTTTTT
>TRBJ1-1|TRBV15|.|.
CATSRGRGATEAFF
TGTGCCACCAGCAGAGGGAGAGGGGCCACTGAAGCTTTCTTT
>TRBJ1-5|TRBV19|.|.
CASSMELSAQHF
TGTGCCAGTAGTATGGAGCTATCAGCCCAGCATTTT
>TRBJ2-1|TRBV6-5|.|TRBD1
CASSYSKNRQGLLSYNEQFF
TGTGCCAGCAGTTACTCGAAGAATAGACAGGGGCTCCTCTCTTACAATGAGCAGTTCTTC
>TRBJ1-5|TRBV6-2/TRBV6-3|.|.
CASSYNEGFRQPQHF
TGTGCCAGCAGTTACAACGAAGGGTTTCGGCAGCCCCAGCATTTT
>TRBJ2-3|TRBV11-2|few|TRBD2
CASSFYGLAGADTQYF
TGTGCCAGCAGCTTCTACGGACTAGCGGGAGCAGATACGCAGTATTTT
>TRBJ2-2|TRBV6-2/TRBV6-3|many|TRBD1
CASSYSWDRRSTGELFF
TGTGCCAGCAGTTACTCATGGGACAGAAGAAGCACCGGGGAGCTGTTTTTT
>TRBJ1-5|TRBV6-1|few|.
CASSDGRVLKIGNQPQHF
TGTGCCAGCAGTGACGGCAGGGTCCTGAAGATAGGCAATCAGCCCCAGCATTTT
>TRBJ1-2|TRBV7-8|.|.
CASSSYRESYGYTF
TGTGCCAGCAGCTCGTACAGGGAGAGCTATGGCTACACCTTC
>TRBJ1-4|TRBV28|.|.
CASSWNEKLFF
TGTGCCAGCAGTTGGAATGAAAAACTGTTTTTT
>TRBJ2-7|TRBV6-5|few|.
CASSYSISLIEQYF
TGTGCCAGCAGTTACTCGATCTCCCTAATCGAGCAGTACTTC